The rows below give T cell receptor beta chains drawn from one sample of a study of regulatory T cells in long-lasting Graves disease. TCRdb used MiXCR to reprocess the multiplex PCR reads, holding one entry per CDR3 protein. This sample carries 560,000 or so distinct CDR3 sequences, around 15% of them seen once, and the ten largest clones take around 11%. The same data also contributed to another study, on T cells in Graves' hyperthyroidism and ophthalmopathy.

Sequenced here: peripheral blood mononuclear cells (PBMCs), sampled at new diagnosis, from a patient treated with antithyroid drugs. These TCRs come from a young man with Graves disease. The CDR3 runs from the conserved cysteine through the conserved F or W. A D gene is named only where the DNA matches it firmly. Size is omitted from some rows. Given values are once, few, many or a class for expanded clones.

clone size	J gene	V gene	D gene	CDR3 protein	CDR3 DNA
many	TRBJ2-1	TRBV11-2	-	CASSLAPRGLDEQFF	TGTGCCAGCAGCTTGGCCCCCAGGGGACTGGATGAGCAGTTCTTC
few	TRBJ1-6	TRBV10-3	-	CAISESGQVNSPLHF	TGTGCCATCAGTGAGTCGGGGCAGGTGAATTCACCCCTCCACTTT
many	TRBJ1-2	TRBV3-1	-	CASGRDYGYTF	TGTGCCAGCGGCAGAGACTATGGCTACACCTTC
few	TRBJ2-5	TRBV5-1	TRBD2	CASSLGSQAGQETQYF	TGCGCCAGCAGCTTGGGCTCTCAAGCGGGGCAAGAGACCCAGTACTTC
many	TRBJ2-1	TRBV12-3/TRBV12-4	-	CASRPLDSAYNEQFF	TGTGCCAGCAGACCACTAGATTCGGCTTACAATGAGCAGTTCTTC
many	TRBJ2-1	TRBV3-1	TRBD1	CASSQTQGADHNEQFF	TGTGCCAGCAGCCAAACACAGGGGGCGGACCACAATGAGCAGTTCTTC
many	TRBJ2-2	TRBV28	TRBD1	CASSLSDRGAGELFF	TGTGCCAGCAGTTTGTCCGACAGGGGAGCCGGGGAGCTGTTTTTT
many	TRBJ2-2	TRBV28	TRBD1	CASDLGQGETGELFF	TGTGCCAGCGATTTGGGACAGGGGGAGACCGGGGAGCTGTTTTTT
few	TRBJ1-1	TRBV7-9	-	CASSLLLLEAFF	TGTGCCAGCAGCTTACTCCTACTAGAAGCTTTCTTT
few	TRBJ2-1	TRBV12-3/TRBV12-4	-	CASRADWVVYNEQFF	TGTGCCAGCAGGGCTGACTGGGTAGTCTACAATGAGCAGTTCTTC
many	TRBJ2-2	TRBV12-3/TRBV12-4	-	CASSPETPTGELFF	TGTGCCAGCAGCCCCGAGACACCCACCGGGGAGCTGTTTTTT
many	TRBJ1-1	TRBV6-1	-	CASRKDEPYEAFF	TGTGCCAGCAGAAAGGACGAACCCTATGAAGCTTTCTTT
many	TRBJ2-7	TRBV20-1	TRBD2	CSVFISGRGYEQYF	TGCAGTGTCTTTATTAGCGGGAGGGGTTACGAGCAGTACTTC
-	TRBJ1-1	TRBV10-3	TRBD1	CAISGDRGNTEAFF	TGTGCCATCAGTGGGGACAGGGGGAACACTGAAGCTTTCTTT
-	TRBJ2-7	TRBV27	-	CASSSTASNYEQYF	TGTGCCAGCAGTTCAACAGCTAGCAACTACGAGCAGTACTTC
many	TRBJ2-7	TRBV12-3/TRBV12-4	-	CASSSPGRGTYEQYF	TGTGCCAGCAGTTCACCGGGGCGGGGAACCTACGAGCAGTACTTC
many	TRBJ2-7	TRBV20-1	-	CSASWDEQYF	TGCAGTGCCTCTTGGGACGAGCAGTACTTC
many	TRBJ2-7	TRBV6-2/TRBV6-3	-	CAGGSVNEQYF	TGTGCCGGGGGGTCCGTCAACGAGCAGTACTTC
-	TRBJ2-3	TRBV6-1	-	CATGADTQYF	TGTGCCACAGGGGCCGATACGCAGTATTTT
-	TRBJ2-2	TRBV7-3	-	CASSLSVGLNTGELFF	TGTGCCAGCAGCTTAAGTGTAGGATTAAACACCGGGGAGCTGTTTTTT
-	TRBJ2-1	TRBV4-1	-	CASRAINNEQFF	TGCGCCAGCAGAGCGATAAACAATGAGCAGTTCTTC
many	TRBJ1-2	TRBV6-1	-	CASSEEAETMSYTF	TGTGCCAGCAGTGAAGAGGCTGAGACAATGAGCTACACCTTC
-	TRBJ2-3	TRBV4-1	-	CASSQEPQLRLSRYF	TGCGCCAGCAGCCAAGAACCCCAATTGCGCCTATCCCGGTATTTT
-	TRBJ2-5	TRBV5-1	-	CASSLTMSEETQYF	TGCGCCAGCAGCTTGACTATGTCAGAAGAGACCCAGTACTTC
many	TRBJ2-3	TRBV18	-	CASSPPAGAETDTQYF	TGTGCCAGCTCACCACCGGCGGGGGCCGAGACAGATACGCAGTATTTT
-	TRBJ2-1	TRBV7-9	TRBD2	CTSSLRWRLAPAGGNEQFF	TGTACCAGCAGCTTACGGTGGAGACTAGCCCCCGCGGGAGGGAATGAGCAGTTCTTC
-	TRBJ2-1	TRBV20-1	TRBD1	CSARDGASDRGERNEQFF	TGCAGTGCTAGAGATGGGGCTTCCGACAGGGGTGAACGCAATGAGCAGTTCTTC
many	TRBJ2-7	TRBV28	-	CASSLDRFSYEQYF	TGTGCCAGCAGCCTAGACAGGTTCTCCTACGAGCAGTACTTC
many	TRBJ2-7	TRBV24-1	-	CATSDPRKGGGEQYF	TGTGCCACCAGTGATCCCCGTAAGGGAGGAGGGGAGCAGTACTTC
many	TRBJ1-4	TRBV6-1	-	CASSPTGTVNEKLFF	TGTGCCAGCAGTCCGACCGGGACGGTGAATGAAAAACTGTTTTTT
many	TRBJ2-7	TRBV6-1	TRBD2	CASQLSIGTSGSSYEQYF	TGTGCCAGCCAGTTGTCGATTGGGACTAGCGGTAGCTCCTACGAGCAGTACTTC
many	TRBJ2-1	TRBV28	-	CASSPNFIGLQFF	TGTGCCAGCAGTCCGAACTTTATCGGACTCCAGTTCTTC
few	TRBJ2-2	TRBV4-1	TRBD2	CASSQDPPSGKSGELFF	TGCGCCAGCAGCCAAGACCCCCCTAGCGGGAAATCCGGGGAGCTGTTTTTT